These T cell receptor beta chains were read from a single sample in a study of CD8+CD57+ T cells in acquired aplastic anemia. TCRdb independently ran MiXCR on the reads; one entry per CDR3 protein. In the table there are tens of thousands of distinct CDR3 sequences, about half of which are singletons. The material sequenced was sorted CD4+, CD8+, or CD8+CD57+ T cells (not recorded which) from PBMCs. All receptors come from a human donor in good health, serving as a control. CDR3s include the opening cysteine and the closing phenylalanine or tryptophan. The D gene is left open where the match is weak. Clone size is given for some rows only: seen once, a few or many times, or a class if the clone is expanded.

>TRBV12-3/TRBV12-4|TRBJ2-7|few|NA
CASSSQGYEQYF
TGTGCCAGCAGTTCTCAGGGGTACGAGCAGTACTTC
>TRBV7-8|TRBJ2-7|many|TRBD2
CASSLGGGLGDEQYF
TGTGCCAGCAGCTTAGGGGGGGGTTTGGGCGACGAGCAGTACTTC
>TRBV10-2|TRBJ2-1|many|NA
CASSGTSSYNEQFF
TGCGCCAGCAGCGGGACAAGCTCCTACAATGAGCAGTTCTTC
>TRBV9|TRBJ1-3|many|NA
CASSVFGGSPGNTIYF
TGTGCCAGCAGCGTGTTTGGTGGGAGCCCTGGAAACACCATATATTTT
>TRBV11-1|TRBJ2-2|NA|NA
CASSPSPRGLDTGELFF
TGTGCCAGCAGTCCATCTCCGCGGGGTCTCGACACCGGGGAGCTGTTTTTT
>TRBV9|TRBJ2-7|many|TRBD1
CASSETGGTSYEQYF
TGTGCCAGCAGCGAGACAGGGGGAACGTCCTACGAGCAGTACTTC
>TRBV25-1|TRBJ2-3|NA|TRBD2
CASSALAGAGLDTQYF
TGTGCCAGCAGTGCCCTAGCGGGAGCGGGATTGGATACGCAGTATTTT
>TRBV29-1|TRBJ2-1|NA|TRBD2
CSAVQGAGGLNEQFF
TGCAGCGCCGTTCAGGGAGCGGGAGGTTTAAATGAGCAGTTCTTC
>TRBV30|TRBJ2-7|NA|TRBD2
CAWSSGGAHEQYF
TGTGCCTGGTCAAGCGGGGGGGCCCACGAGCAGTACTTC
>TRBV9|TRBJ2-7|many|NA
CASSVGSASSYEQYF
TGTGCCAGCAGCGTAGGTAGCGCCAGCTCCTACGAGCAGTACTTC
>TRBV4-1|TRBJ2-3|NA|TRBD2
CASSQDRWREISDTQYF
TGCGCCAGCAGCCAAGATAGGTGGCGGGAGATCTCAGATACGCAGTATTTT
>TRBV19|TRBJ1-4|few|TRBD1
CASERQGYEKLFF
TGTGCCAGTGAGAGACAGGGTTATGAAAAACTGTTTTTT
>TRBV6-1|TRBJ2-7|NA|NA
CASSEAKGLRAYEQYF
TGTGCCAGCAGTGAAGCAAAGGGTTTAAGGGCTTACGAGCAGTACTTC
>TRBV11-2|TRBJ2-5|few|NA
CASSRSYPTQETQYF
TGTGCCAGCAGCCGTTCTTACCCGACCCAAGAGACCCAGTACTTC
>TRBV7-6|TRBJ2-2|many|TRBD1
CASTRGQGATGELFF
TGTGCCAGCACCCGAGGGCAGGGGGCGACCGGGGAGCTGTTTTTT
>TRBV2|TRBJ2-3|NA|NA
CATSSTDTQYF
TGTGCCACTTCTAGCACAGATACGCAGTATTTT
>TRBV6-1|TRBJ1-2|many|TRBD1
CASSEPGQNYGYTF
TGTGCCAGCAGTGAACCGGGACAGAACTATGGCTACACCTTC
>TRBV9|TRBJ1-1|few|NA
CASSPYGGVGTEAFF
TGTGCCAGCAGCCCCTATGGTGGGGTGGGGACTGAAGCTTTCTTT
>TRBV25-1|TRBJ1-1|once|TRBD1
CASSQGAGKALGTEAFF
TGTGCCAGCAGTCAGGGGGCTGGGAAGGCCCTTGGTACTGAAGCTTTCTTT
>TRBV15|TRBJ1-2|many|TRBD1
CATSTDRGPGGYTF
TGTGCCACCAGCACAGACAGGGGGCCCGGTGGCTACACCTTC
>TRBV4-1|TRBJ2-7|many|TRBD2
CASSLLAGPGEQYF
TGCGCCAGCAGCCTACTAGCGGGGCCAGGGGAGCAGTACTTC
>TRBV24-1|TRBJ2-3|NA|NA
CATSERTPTDTQCF
TGTGCCACCAGTGAGCGGACCCCCACAGATACGCAGTGTTTT
>TRBV20-1|TRBJ2-5|NA|TRBD2
CSAPVAGGRQETQYF
TGCAGTGCTCCCGTAGCGGGGGGGCGGCAAGAGACCCAGTACTTC
>TRBV6-1|TRBJ1-1|many|NA
CASRVTGEGTEAFF
TGTGCCAGCAGAGTCACGGGAGAGGGCACTGAAGCTTTCTTT
>TRBV29-1|TRBJ2-4|NA|NA
CSVEGQGQNIQYF
TGCAGCGTTGAGGGGCAGGGTCAAAACATTCAGTACTTC
>TRBV15|TRBJ2-5|NA|NA
CATSRVPLRGQETQYF
TGTGCCACCAGCAGAGTACCACTAAGGGGCCAAGAGACCCAGTACTTC
>TRBV5-4|TRBJ2-5|many|TRBD2
CASSLTSGGEGTQYF
TGTGCCAGCAGCTTGACTAGCGGGGGGGAAGGGACCCAGTACTTC
>TRBV7-2|TRBJ2-7|many|NA
CASSWDRSYEQYF
TGTGCCAGCAGCTGGGACCGCTCCTACGAGCAGTACTTC
>TRBV9|TRBJ1-3|NA|NA
CASSVGVGTAGNTIYF
TGTGCCAGCAGCGTAGGGGTAGGGACCGCTGGAAACACCATATATTTT
>TRBV2|TRBJ2-1|many|NA
CASSERTPNAYNEQFF
TGTGCCAGCAGTGAACGCACACCTAATGCCTACAATGAGCAGTTCTTC
>TRBV14|TRBJ1-1|many|TRBD1
CASSPTTQGANTEAFF
TGTGCCAGCAGCCCGACAACACAGGGGGCCAACACTGAAGCTTTCTTT
>TRBV10-3|TRBJ2-1|NA|NA
CAISPPLGNEQFF
TGTGCCATCAGTCCCCCCTTGGGGAATGAGCAGTTCTTC
>TRBV2|TRBJ2-7|NA|NA
CASSWGLHYEQYF
TGTGCCAGCAGTTGGGGACTGCACTACGAGCAGTACTTC
>TRBV27|TRBJ2-7|many|NA
CASSSRAGEQYF
TGTGCCAGCAGTTCTAGGGCAGGCGAGCAGTACTTC
>TRBV2|TRBJ2-7|NA|TRBD2
CASTRLAGVYEQYF
TGTGCCAGCACTCGACTAGCGGGAGTATACGAGCAGTACTTC
>TRBV25-1|TRBJ2-7|NA|NA
CASSPRTEQYF
TGTGCCAGCAGTCCACGGACAGAGCAGTACTTC
>TRBV2|TRBJ2-3|NA|NA
CASSEAPDTQYF
TGTGCCAGCAGTGAAGCGCCAGATACGCAGTATTTT
>TRBV6-5|TRBJ1-2|few|TRBD1
CASSRRGQDRGYTF
TGTGCCAGCAGTCGCCGGGGACAGGACCGCGGCTACACCTTC
>TRBV29-1|TRBJ2-1|once|NA
CSVEPLGNEQFF
TGCAGCGTTGAACCCCTTGGCAATGAGCAGTTCTTC
>TRBV6-1|TRBJ1-2|NA|NA
CASSATGFKRDYGYTF
TGTGCCAGCAGCGCCACGGGGTTTAAAAGGGACTATGGCTACACCTTC